These 31 T cell receptor beta chains came from one sample sequenced in a study of T cells after yellow fever vaccination. TCRdb fed the 5' RACE reads into MiXCR, producing one record per CDR3 protein. Of just under 600,000 distinct CDR3 sequences in the sample, approximately 13% are singletons; the top ten hold roughly an eighth. The specimen comprised PBMCs, sampled on the day of the yellow fever booster vaccination. Source of these receptors: a man aged 25 to 45 who received the YFV17D yellow fever vaccine.

The rearrangement links TRBV3-1 to TRBJ2-7; 9 positions match TRBD2. With V trimmed by 0 bases and J by 4 bases, 7 bases remained unmatched. The CDR3 has 16 residues. Germline lookup yields CDR1 LGHDT and CDR2 YNNKEL (reference sequence). The chain's CDR3 is CASSQDLVAGEYEQYF. The CDR3 bases are TGTGCCAGCAGCCAAGATTTGGTAGCGGGAGAATACGAGCAGTACTTC.

V gene TRBV9 combines with J gene TRBJ2-3, with 10 nucleotides matching TRBD2. V dropped 0 bases and J dropped 4; count of bases not matched to a gene: 5. The CDR3 totals 16 residues. The germline gives CDR1 SGDLS, CDR2 YYNGEE. The CDR3 protein is CASSVASGSGADTQYF. CDR3 bases: TGTGCCAGCAGCGTAGCTAGCGGGAGTGGCGCAGATACGCAGTATTTT.

The gene calls are TRBV19 and TRBJ1-2; no clear D. The CDR3 extends over 12 amino acids. V was pared by 5 bases and J by 8 bases, with 12 bases between. Germline assignment: CDR1 LNHDA and CDR2 SQIVND (reference sequence). The CDR3 sequence: CASSAGIWGYTF. The DNA of the CDR3 is TGTGCCAGTAGTGCAGGAATTTGGGGCTACACCTTC.

The chain joins TRBV7-2 to TRBJ2-5; 9 positions match TRBD2. The V gene's germline CDR1 is SGHTA and CDR2 FQGNSA. The CDR3 has 17 amino acids. V shed 3 bases and J 2 bases; nucleotides not matched to a gene: 10. The CDR3 coding sequence is TGTGCCAGCAGCTTTAGCCTTGGACTAGCGACGCAAGAGACCCAGTACTTC. Translation gives CASSFSLGLATQETQYF.

The genes are TRBV7-9 and TRBJ2-1; D may be TRBD2 (6 bases). The CDR3 has 16 amino acids. CDR1 and CDR2 from the germline V gene are SEHNR and FQNEAQ (reference sequence). V lost 1 base and J 8 bases, leaving 18 bases between the germline ends. CDR3 sequence (DNA): TGTGCCAGCAGCTTAGGAGGTGGGAGGACGGGGGATGAGCAGTTCTTC. Protein: CASSLGGGRTGDEQFF.

This clonotype was detected a few times. The chain links TRBV20-1 to TRBJ2-3, with 11 bases matching TRBD2. The ends lost 1 base at V and 0 bases at J; junction bases unmatched: 3. The CDR3 runs to 16 residues. Germline assignment: CDR1 DFQATT and CDR2 SNEGSKA (reference sequence). The CDR3 loop is CSARVGLAGSTDTQYF. The CDR3 nucleotides are TGCAGTGCTAGAGTCGGACTAGCGGGCAGCACAGATACGCAGTATTTT.

The chain uses TRBV9 and TRBJ2-2, with TRBD2 as a possible D gene (7 bases). CDR3 size: 15 residues. Germline lookup yields CDR1 SGDLS and CDR2 YYNGEE. The V end was cut by 4 bases, the J end by 8 bases, with 18 bases between. DNA for the CDR3: TGTGCCAGCAGCTCCGGCGGGGGCTGGATTGGGGAGCTGTTTTTT. Its translation is CASSSGGGWIGELFF.

The chain combines TRBV29-1 with TRBJ2-2; D unclear. The germline V and J ends were trimmed by 3 bases and 7 bases, with 6 bases remaining between them. Germline V lookup: CDR1 SQVTM, CDR2 ANQGSEA. The CDR3 sequence is 11 residues long. The CDR3 protein is CSVDEDGELFF. The CDR3 region has the DNA TGCAGCGTTGATGAAGACGGGGAGCTGTTTTTT.

This chain links TRBV3-1 with TRBJ2-7; weak D call: TRBD1 (7 bases). The V end lost 8 bases, the J end lost 3 bases, and 17 bases lay between the germline ends. The CDR3 length is 14 residues. Germline CDR1 LGHDT, CDR2 YNNKEL (reference sequence). The CDR3 DNA reads as TGTGCCAGCTGTACCTGGAGGGGGCTCTACGAGCAGTACTTC. It codes for CASCTWRGLYEQYF.

This rearrangement joins TRBV7-9 to TRBJ2-7, with 9 bases fitting TRBD2. The CDR3 extends over 15 amino acids. With V trimmed by 4 bases and J by 1 base, 5 bases remained unmatched. The V gene's germline CDR1 is SEHNR and CDR2 FQNEAQ (reference sequence). CDR3 DNA sequence: TGTGCCAGCAGCTCCGGACTAGCGATGTCCTACGAGCAGTACTTC. Protein product: CASSSGLAMSYEQYF.

This clonotype was detected a few times. V and J are TRBV7-2 and TRBJ2-1; no firm D call. The V and J ends lost 5 bases and 2 bases respectively, with 10 bases between them. This CDR3 is built from 14 residues. The V gene's germline CDR1 is SGHTA and CDR2 FQGNSA. This CDR3 reads CASSPARTYNEQFF. The CDR3 DNA reads as TGTGCCAGCAGCCCAGCCAGGACCTACAATGAGCAGTTCTTC.

This clonotype was recorded a few times. The chain has TRBV2 and TRBJ2-1; the match to TRBD1 covers 11 bases. Germline V CDR1 and CDR2: SNHLY, FYNNEI. J gave up 9 bases and V 8 bases, and 9 bases lay outside the gene matches. The CDR3 runs 14 residues. This chain's CDR3 is CASAPGQGAVEQFF. In nucleotides, the CDR3 is TGTGCCAGCGCCCCAGGACAGGGGGCGGTTGAGCAGTTCTTC.

V and J are TRBV7-2 and TRBJ1-1, with a tentative D call TRBD1 (5 bases). Per germline, CDR1 SGHTA and CDR2 FQGNSA. The V gene lost 3 bases and the J gene lost 7 bases, with 12 bases spanning the gap. The CDR3 sequence is 13 residues long. The CDR3 DNA follows: TGTGCCAGCAGCTTGTATAGGGGCGGTGAAGCTTTCTTT. Protein: CASSLYRGGEAFF.

Ten or more counts support this clonotype. Its ends do not fully match the called genes, so a read error is possible. V and J are TRBV5-1 and TRBJ2-3; a weak D match, TRBD2 (5 bases). The CDR3 covers 14 residues. The germline V gene has CDR1 SGHRS and CDR2 YFSETQ. In DNA, the CDR3 is TGTGCCAGCAGCCTGGGAGAGAGCACAGATACGCAGTATTTT. The encoded protein is CASSLGESTDTQYF.

The V call is TRBV14, the J call TRBJ2-1; 9 positions match TRBD1. V dropped 9 bases and J dropped 7; count of bases not matched to a gene: 7. CDR3 length equals 13 residues. Germline V gene data show CDR1 as SGHDN and CDR2 as FVKESK. CDR3: CASSRDRANEQFF. The CDR3 bases are TGTGCCAGTTCCCGGGACAGGGCTAATGAGCAGTTCTTC.

The chain couples TRBV5-5 to TRBJ1-1; D remains ambiguous. This CDR3 has 14 residues. V lost 6 bases and J lost 3, with 15 bases in between. Germline CDR1 reads SGHKS; CDR2 reads YYEKEE (reference sequence). CDR3 bases: TGTGCCAGCACCTTCCTGGGATGGGACACTGAAGCTTTCTTT. It translates to CASTFLGWDTEAFF. Full variable domain (missing parts from reference TRBV5-5 and TRBJ1-1): DAGVTQSPTHLIKTRGQQVTLRCSPISGHKSVSWYQQVLGQGPQFIFQYYEKEERGRGNFPDRFSARQFPNYSSELNVNALLLGDSALYLCASTFLGWDTEAFFGQGTRLTVV.

In its sample, this clonotype was seen a few times. The chain recombines TRBV7-3 with TRBJ2-1; tentatively, D is TRBD1 or TRBD2 (5 bases each). This CDR3 contains 14 residues. Germline V CDR1 and CDR2: SGHTA, FQGTGA. Trimming took off 3 bases at V and 7 bases at J, with 13 bases between the two ends. The CDR3 sequence: CASSFGAPGNEQFF. CDR3 sequence (DNA): TGTGCCAGCAGCTTCGGGGCCCCCGGGAATGAGCAGTTCTTC. The whole variable domain, remainder taken from reference TRBV7-3 and TRBJ2-1, is GAGVSQTPSNKVTEKGKYVELRCDPISGHTALYWYRQSLGQGPEFLIYFQGTGAADDSGLPNDRFFAVRPEGSVSTLKIQRTERGDSAVYLCASSFGAPGNEQFFGPGTRLTVL.

The gene calls are TRBV12-3 or TRBV12-4 and TRBJ1-2; D is possibly TRBD1 (5 bases). This CDR3 is 14 amino acids long. The germline V and J ends were trimmed by 4 bases and 5 bases, with 14 bases remaining between them. CDR3 sequence reads: CASSSRTGPYGYTF. The CDR3 DNA sequence: TGTGCCAGCAGTTCCCGGACGGGGCCATATGGCTACACCTTC.

The table lists this clonotype with a few counts. CDR3 DNA sequence: TGTGCCAGCAGTTGGGGGGGCCTACTAGCGGGGACCACCGGGGAGCTGTTTTTT. This sequence encodes CASSWGGLLAGTTGELFF. The chain has TRBV6-5 and TRBJ2-2; 10 nucleotides match TRBD2. CDR3 length equals 18 residues. The J segment lost 4 bases and the V segment lost 4 bases, leaving 12 bases of the junction unmatched. Germline-derived CDR1 and CDR2 are MNHEY and SVGAGI.

The chain combines TRBV5-6 with TRBJ2-2; D is possibly TRBD1 or TRBD2 (5 bases each). The CDR3 consists of 14 residues. The germline V and J ends were trimmed by 3 bases and 5 bases, with 11 bases remaining between them. Germline CDR1 is SGHDT and CDR2 is YYEEEE. The CDR3: CASSWDGYTGELFF. The CDR3, as DNA: TGTGCCAGCAGCTGGGACGGATATACCGGGGAGCTGTTTTTT. The full variable domain, rest sourced from reference TRBV5-6 and TRBJ2-2, is DAGVTQSPTHLIKTRGQQVTLRCSPKSGHDTVSWYQQALGQGPQFIFQYYEEEERQRGNFPDRFSGHQFPNYSSELNVNALLLGDSALYLCASSWDGYTGELFFGEGSRLTVL.

The chain has TRBV28 and TRBJ2-3; no definite D call. The CDR3 is 13 residues long. The ends were cut back, 2 bases at V and 6 bases at J, with 9 bases in the middle. Germline-derived CDR1 and CDR2 are MDHEN and SYDVKM. CDR3 in DNA: TGTGCCAGCAGTTTACCCAAATTGGATACGCAGTATTTT. Translation gives CASSLPKLDTQYF.

The rearrangement joins TRBV12-3 or TRBV12-4 to TRBJ2-1; D is possibly TRBD2 (6 bases). The V end was cut by 6 bases, the J end by 2 bases, with 14 bases between. This CDR3 is built from 15 residues. The CDR3 DNA reads TGTGCCAGCAGCCCTGGACTACAGGCCTACAATGAGCAGTTCTTC. Its translation: CASSPGLQAYNEQFF.

The V gene is TRBV7-6, the J gene TRBJ2-5; no clear D gene. V was pared by 2 bases and J by 1 base, with 8 bases between. This CDR3 is built from 14 residues. The V gene's germline CDR1 is SGHVS and CDR2 FNYEAQ. Here the CDR3 DNA reads TGTGCCAGCAGCTTACTGCAGGTCCAAGAGACCCAGTACTTC. Translation: CASSLLQVQETQYF.

The chain carries TRBV5-1 and TRBJ2-3; 8 bases line up with TRBD2. Trimming took 4 bases from V and 2 from J; bases not matched to a gene: 9. The CDR3 spans 16 residues. Germline values: CDR1 SGHRS, CDR2 YFSETQ. This CDR3 is CASSPRAGDTTDTQYF. The CDR3 nucleotides are TGCGCCAGCAGCCCTAGAGCGGGAGATACCACAGATACGCAGTATTTT.

Concerning this clonotype itself: Because it lacks the conserved phenylalanine or tryptophan at the end, this CDR3 is likely a read error. The CDR3 DNA reads as TGTGCCACCAGCTCTAGCGGGAGGGCCAATATAGCAGATACGCAGTATTAT. Its translation: CATSSSGRANIADTQYY. The V and J genes are TRBV7-9 and TRBJ2-3; 12 bases match TRBD2. Looked up from germline, CDR1 is SEHNR and CDR2 is FQNEAQ (reference sequence). This CDR3 is built from 17 residues.

This CDR3 is CASSFMTGANTEAFF. The CDR3 coding sequence is TGTGCCAGCAGCTTCATGACAGGGGCGAACACTGAAGCTTTCTTT. The V gene is TRBV7-8, the J gene TRBJ1-1; 8 positions agree with TRBD1. The V gene's germline CDR1 is SGHVS and CDR2 FQNEAQ. This CDR3 has 15 amino acids. V was clipped by 3 bases and J by 1 base; unmatched bases: 4.

The sample holds a few counts of this clonotype. The chain combines TRBV5-1 with TRBJ2-5; weak D call: TRBD1 (5 bases). CDR1 is SGHRS, CDR2 YFSETQ, per germline. CDR3 length: 15 residues. Trimming pared 0 bases from V and 1 base from J, leaving 10 bases between. CDR3 residues: CASSLDPGPQETQYF. In DNA form, the CDR3 reads TGCGCCAGCAGCTTGGATCCAGGGCCCCAAGAGACCCAGTACTTC.

The table lists this clonotype with a few counts. The genes are TRBV3-1 and TRBJ1-6; 8 bases are shared with TRBD1. V dropped 5 bases and J dropped 5; count of bases not matched to a gene: 5. The germline CDR1 and CDR2 sequences are LGHDT and YNNKEL (reference sequence). CDR3 size: 15 residues. CDR3 region: CASSNGQGDNSPLHF. The CDR3 nucleotides are TGTGCCAGCAGCAATGGACAGGGTGATAATTCACCCCTCCACTTT.

This clonotype has only a few counts. V usage is TRBV23-1 and J usage is TRBJ1-5; unclear D gene. TRBV23-1 is annotated as an ORF whose role is uncertain. Deletions cut 2 bases from V and 2 bases from J, with 10 bases between. There are 15 residues in the CDR3. The CDR3 DNA reads TGCGCCAGCAGTCAAAGGGCCCCAGGCAATCAGCCCCAGCATTTT. It translates to CASSQRAPGNQPQHF.

The chain uses TRBV20-1 and TRBJ2-7; D is uncertain. The CDR3 spans 12 residues. Per the germline V gene, CDR1 is DFQATT and CDR2 is SNEGSKA (reference sequence). Trimming shortened V by 2 bases and J by 0 bases, and 5 bases separated the two germline ends. The CDR3 here is CSARLRSYEQYF. In nucleotides, the CDR3 is TGCAGTGCTAGATTACGCTCCTACGAGCAGTACTTC.

This clonotype was detected a few times. The chain carries TRBV30 and TRBJ2-1; TRBD2 matches at 12 bases. The CDR3 extends over 14 amino acids. CDR1 is GTSNPN, CDR2 SVGIG, per germline (reference sequence). Germline trimming cut 4 bases from V and 4 bases from J; bases unmatched to any gene: 2. The CDR3 spells CAWTGLAGYNEQFF. The CDR3 region has the DNA TGTGCCTGGACCGGACTAGCGGGATACAATGAGCAGTTCTTC. Complete variable domain (other parts from reference TRBV30 and TRBJ2-1): SQTIHQWPATLVQPVGSPLSLECTVEGTSNPNLYWYRQAAGRGLQLLFYSVGIGQISSEVPQNLSASRPQDRQFILSSKKLLLSDSGFYLCAWTGLAGYNEQFFGPGTRLTVL.